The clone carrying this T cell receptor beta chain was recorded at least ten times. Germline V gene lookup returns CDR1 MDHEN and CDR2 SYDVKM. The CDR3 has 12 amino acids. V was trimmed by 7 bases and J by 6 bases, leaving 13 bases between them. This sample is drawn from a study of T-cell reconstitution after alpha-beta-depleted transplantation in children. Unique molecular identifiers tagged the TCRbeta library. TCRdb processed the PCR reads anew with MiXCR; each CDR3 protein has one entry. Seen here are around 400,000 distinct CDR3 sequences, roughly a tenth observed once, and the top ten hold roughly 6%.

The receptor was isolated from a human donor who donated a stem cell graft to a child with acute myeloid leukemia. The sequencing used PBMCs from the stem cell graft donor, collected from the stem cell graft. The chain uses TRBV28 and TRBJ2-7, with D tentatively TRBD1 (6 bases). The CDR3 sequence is CASTGTKFEQYF. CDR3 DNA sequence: TGTGCCAGCACCGGGACAAAGTTCGAGCAGTACTTC. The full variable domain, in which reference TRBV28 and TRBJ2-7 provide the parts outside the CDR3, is DVKVTQSSRYLVKRTGEKVFLECVQDMDHENMFWYRQDPGLGLRLIYFSYDVKMKEKGDIPEGYSVSREKKERFSLILESASTNQTSMYLCASTGTKFEQYFGPGTRLTVT.